A single sample gave rise to the 32 T cell receptor beta chains below, sequenced in a study of identical twins. TCRdb reanalysed the 5' RACE reads using MiXCR and keeps one entry per CDR3 protein. The sample yields 200,000 to 300,000 distinct CDR3 sequences, roughly 7% seen once. The same data also went into a second study, on yellow fever vaccine responses in identical twins.

Sequencing was carried out using memory (CD45RO+) T cells sorted from blood. The receptors come from a woman younger than 35 in good health.

The genes are TRBV28 and TRBJ1-4; D not certain. V lost 2 bases to trimming and J lost 7 bases, with 14 bases between them. The CDR3 totals 15 residues. The germline gives CDR1 MDHEN, CDR2 SYDVKM. The CDR3 sequence is CASSLLSDFGEKLFF. The CDR3 nucleotides are TGTGCCAGCAGTTTACTCTCCGACTTTGGTGAAAAACTGTTTTTT.

This clonotype showed up many times. This rearrangement joins TRBV6-4 to TRBJ2-2; 7 positions match TRBD1. Per the germline V gene, CDR1 is MRHNA and CDR2 is SNTAGT. J was trimmed by 1 base and V by 0 bases; bases with no gene match: 2. CDR3 length: 16 amino acids. The CDR3 region is CASSDSAGGNTGELFF. The CDR3 nucleotides read TGTGCCAGCAGTGACTCGGCAGGGGGGAACACCGGGGAGCTGTTTTTT.

A few counts support this clonotype. V usage is TRBV7-2 and J usage is TRBJ1-2; a weak D match, TRBD1 (5 bases). Germline V gives CDR1 SGHTA, CDR2 FQGNSA. The CDR3 covers 14 residues. V lost 4 bases and J 7 bases, leaving 16 bases between the germline ends. The CDR3 is CASSSRQTFSGYTF. In DNA form, the CDR3 reads TGTGCCAGCAGCTCCCGACAGACCTTCTCTGGCTACACCTTC.

This clonotype has more than one count but fewer than ten. This chain joins TRBV24-1 and TRBJ2-2, with 13 positions matching TRBD2. CDR1 KGHDR and CDR2 SFDVKD come from the germline V gene. V lost 5 bases, J lost 0 bases, and 5 bases stayed unmatched. The CDR3 spans 18 residues. CDR3 sequence reads: CATSAQTSGGSNTGELFF. CDR3 in DNA: TGTGCCACCAGTGCCCAGACTAGCGGGGGGTCGAACACCGGGGAGCTGTTTTTT.

This clonotype was seen a handful of times. This sequence joins TRBV10-2 and TRBJ2-7, with 10 positions matching TRBD2. The CDR3 runs to 14 residues. V was clipped by 6 bases and J by 6 bases; unmatched bases: 8. CDR1 is WSHSY and CDR2 is SAAADI in the germline V gene. The CDR3 sequence is CASSPGTSVSEQYF. The CDR3 DNA reads TGCGCCAGCAGCCCCGGGACTAGCGTCAGCGAGCAGTACTTC.

This clonotype was detected only a few times. J is TRBJ2-3 and V is TRBV7-9; TRBD2 aligns across 11 bases. The length of the CDR3 is 16 residues. V lost 5 bases and J lost 1; bases outside the gene matches: 5. The germline V gene encodes CDR1 SEHNR and CDR2 FQNEAQ (reference sequence). The CDR3 is CASSPLAGGRTDTQYF. CDR3 nucleotide sequence: TGTGCCAGCAGCCCCCTAGCGGGGGGCCGCACAGATACGCAGTATTTT.

This clonotype occurred a few times. This chain connects TRBV9 to TRBJ1-2; D call uncertain. Germline CDR1 is SGDLS and CDR2 is YYNGEE. Trimming removed 0 bases at V and 0 bases at J, with 9 bases between. This CDR3 has 15 residues. CDR3 bases: TGTGCCAGCAGCGTAGCTGACATCCCTAACTATGGCTACACCTTC. Protein product: CASSVADIPNYGYTF.

This clonotype was seen a handful of times. The chain joins TRBV20-1 to TRBJ2-5; 10 bases line up with TRBD2. The germline gives CDR1 DFQATT, CDR2 SNEGSKA (reference sequence). This CDR3 comprises 15 residues. The V and J ends lost 6 bases and 2 bases, in that order; junction bases with no gene match: 9. The CDR3 sequence is CSAPGLAISQETQYF. In nucleotides, the CDR3 is TGCAGTGCGCCGGGACTAGCGATTTCGCAAGAGACCCAGTACTTC.

This clonotype has only a few counts. This sequence joins TRBV7-8 and TRBJ2-2; possible D gene TRBD1, 6 bases. Germline CDR1 and CDR2: SGHVS and FQNEAQ. CDR3 length equals 14 residues. V was pared by 11 bases and J by 0 bases, with 13 bases between. CDR3 coding DNA: TGTGCCTACTTGACAGGCGCGAACACCGGGGAGCTGTTTTTT. Residues: CAYLTGANTGELFF. The full variable domain, its missing parts supplied by reference TRBV7-8 and TRBJ2-2, is GAGVSQSPRYKVAKRGQDVALRCDPISGHVSLFWYQQALGQGPEFLTYFQNEAQLDKSGLPSDRFFAERPEGSVSTLKIQRTQQEDSAVYLCAYLTGANTGELFFGEGSRLTVL.

This clonotype has a count of ten or more. The chain has TRBV12-3 or TRBV12-4 and TRBJ1-2, with TRBD1 matching 9 bases. V was clipped by 6 bases and J by 0 bases; unmatched bases: 14. The length of the CDR3 is 18 residues. The CDR3 sequence: CASSPGTGIRDANYGYTF. The CDR3 region has the DNA TGTGCCAGCAGCCCCGGGACAGGGATCCGTGACGCTAACTATGGCTACACCTTC.

The chain uses TRBV12-3 or TRBV12-4 and TRBJ2-7; maybe TRBD2 (6 bases). The CDR3 loop spans 13 amino acids. Trimming took 5 bases from V and 3 from J, leaving 11 bases between them. CDR3 sequence (DNA): TGTGCCAGCAGTACGGGAGCGGGCTACGAGCAGTACTTC. This sequence encodes CASSTGAGYEQYF.

This clonotype was found many times. J is TRBJ1-2 and V is TRBV11-2; the D gene is possibly TRBD1 (5 bases). The V and J ends lost 1 base and 6 bases respectively, with 6 bases between them. The CDR3 runs to 12 residues. Germline CDR1 and CDR2: SGHAT and FQNNGV. This CDR3 reads CASSLVGDGYTF. The CDR3 nucleotides read TGTGCCAGCAGCTTAGTAGGGGATGGCTACACCTTC.

This clonotype was counted between two and nine times. The chain combines TRBV6-1 with TRBJ2-7, with TRBD2 matching 7 bases. Trimming removed 6 bases from V and 3 bases from J; junction bases left unmatched: 8. The CDR3 is 14 residues long. Germline V CDR1 and CDR2: MNHNS, SASEGT. CDR3 nucleotide sequence: TGTGCCAGCAGGCGGGTGACGGGAGGCTACGAGCAGTACTTC. It yields the protein CASRRVTGGYEQYF.

This clonotype has ten or more counts. The chain employs TRBV12-3 or TRBV12-4 and TRBJ1-4; TRBD1 matches at 8 bases. With V trimmed by 5 bases and J by 10 bases, 9 bases remained unmatched. The CDR3 totals 14 residues. DNA for the CDR3: TGTGCCAGCAGTACCAGGGGGCGCCGGGGAAAACTGTTTTTT. Translating gives CASSTRGRRGKLFF.

The rearrangement uses TRBV2 and TRBJ2-6, with 12 bases fitting TRBD2. Germline V lookup: CDR1 SNHLY, CDR2 FYNNEI. With V trimmed by 6 bases and J by 3 bases, 9 bases remained unmatched. The CDR3 has 18 amino acids. The CDR3 nucleotides are TGTGCCAGCAGAGGACTAGCGGGAATAGGAGTTGGGGCCAACGTCCTGACTTTC. Translating gives CASRGLAGIGVGANVLTF.

There are many counts of this clonotype. The V and J genes are TRBV28 and TRBJ2-2, with D unclear. Trimming removed 7 bases at V and 0 bases at J, with 15 bases between. The CDR3 spans 16 residues. CDR1 and CDR2 from the germline V gene are MDHEN and SYDVKM. CDR3 nucleotides: TGTGCCAGCACAGGCACGAGGCTTTCGAACACCGGGGAGCTGTTTTTT. Amino acid sequence: CASTGTRLSNTGELFF.

The rearrangement links TRBV20-1 to TRBJ2-5; 9 bases agree with TRBD2. This CDR3 contains 14 residues. Germline V gives CDR1 DFQATT, CDR2 SNEGSKA (reference sequence). The junction had 11 bases not matched to a gene; V was cut back by 3 bases and J by 9 bases. The DNA for the CDR3 is TGCAGTGCTAGGGTCGGTCTAGCGGGGTGGGCCCAGTACTTC. Translating gives CSARVGLAGWAQYF.

The genes are TRBV12-3 or TRBV12-4 and TRBJ2-3; D is unresolved. This CDR3 spans 13 amino acids. V was shortened by 6 bases and J by 1 base, with 8 bases between the two germline ends. The CDR3 here is CASSPRGTDTQYF. CDR3 DNA sequence: TGTGCCAGCAGCCCTCGGGGCACAGATACGCAGTATTTT.

The sample holds a few counts of this clonotype. The gene calls are TRBV5-1 and TRBJ2-3; 10 bases agree with TRBD1. V was clipped by 5 bases and J by 3 bases; unmatched bases: 9. CDR1 and CDR2 (germline): SGHRS, YFSETQ. The CDR3 is 16 amino acids. The CDR3 nucleotides read TGCGCCAGCAGGATATGGACAGGGGGTACGACAGATACGCAGTATTTT. The encoded protein is CASRIWTGGTTDTQYF.

In its sample, this clonotype was seen a few times. The chain employs TRBV28 and TRBJ2-3; D might be TRBD1 (6 bases). CDR3 length equals 15 residues. The V end lost 7 bases, the J end lost 0 bases, and 14 bases lay between the germline ends. The germline V gene encodes CDR1 MDHEN and CDR2 SYDVKM. CDR3 sequence (DNA): TGTGCCAGCAACGGTAGGGGGATTAGCACAGATACGCAGTATTTT. Amino acids: CASNGRGISTDTQYF.

J is TRBJ2-7 and V is TRBV28; 11 positions agree with TRBD1. Germline V gives CDR1 MDHEN, CDR2 SYDVKM. This CDR3 region has 15 residues. V gave up 5 bases and J gave up 3 bases; unmatched junction bases: 6. CDR3 DNA sequence: TGTGCCAGCAGTCGGACAGGGGGCCTGAGCTACGAGCAGTACGTC. Translating gives CASSRTGGLSYEQYV.

This clonotype was seen at least ten times. The J gene is TRBJ1-5, the V gene TRBV7-8; no clear D. There are 18 residues in the CDR3. V was cut by 4 bases and J by 1 base, with 20 bases left in between. Germline V gene data show CDR1 as SGHVS and CDR2 as FQNEAQ. In DNA form, the CDR3 reads TGTGCCAGCAGCTCTGCCCCCTCCCAGGTATCAAGCAATCAGCCCCAGCATTTT. It encodes CASSSAPSQVSSNQPQHF.

The table lists this clonotype with a few counts. The rearrangement joins TRBV20-1 to TRBJ2-1; D perhaps matches TRBD2 (5 bases). The CDR3 runs 16 residues. V was clipped by 3 bases and J by 6 bases, with 21 bases between them. Per the germline V gene, CDR1 is DFQATT and CDR2 is SNEGSKA (reference sequence). The CDR3: CSARRSYGVLGNEQFF. CDR3 nucleotide sequence: TGCAGTGCTAGGCGCAGCTACGGGGTTCTGGGCAATGAGCAGTTCTTC.

This clonotype was seen many times. V usage is TRBV5-1 and J usage is TRBJ2-7; 11 bases are a match to TRBD2. V dropped 0 bases and J dropped 3; count of bases not matched to a gene: 8. Germline CDR1 reads SGHRS; CDR2 reads YFSETQ. The CDR3 length is 17 residues. CDR3 DNA: TGCGCCAGCAGCTTGGCCCCGGGGACTAGCGGAATCTACGAGCAGTACTTC. Its translation: CASSLAPGTSGIYEQYF. Supplemented by reference TRBV5-1 and TRBJ2-7, the full variable domain reads KAGVTQTPRYLIKTRGQQVTLSCSPISGHRSVSWYQQTPGQGLQFLFEYFSETQRNKGNFPGRFSGRQFSNSRSEMNVSTLELGDSALYLCASSLAPGTSGIYEQYFGPGTRLTVT.

This clonotype was counted at least ten times. V is TRBV12-3 or TRBV12-4 and J is TRBJ2-7; 7 bases match TRBD1. V dropped 2 bases and J dropped 8; count of bases not matched to a gene: 18. This CDR3 contains 17 residues. The CDR3 is CASSLTPSSTGQTKQYF. The CDR3 DNA sequence: TGTGCCAGCAGTTTAACTCCTTCATCGACAGGGCAAACCAAGCAGTACTTC.

In its sample, this clonotype was seen a few times. The V gene is TRBV20-1, the J gene TRBJ1-4; possibly TRBD1 for D (6 bases). This CDR3 contains 13 residues. Germline CDR1 DFQATT, CDR2 SNEGSKA (reference sequence). Trimming shortened V by 5 bases and J by 5 bases, and 12 bases separated the two germline ends. The CDR3 loop reads CSAPGQENEKLFF. The CDR3 nucleotides are TGCAGTGCTCCGGGACAAGAGAATGAAAAACTGTTTTTT.

The CDR3 bases are TGTGCCAGCAGTGGATTGGGACAGCAGAATGAAAAACTGTTTTTT. Translated: CASSGLGQQNEKLFF. The chain uses TRBV6-2 or TRBV6-3 and TRBJ1-4; 7 nucleotides match TRBD1. Looked up from germline, CDR1 is MNHEY and CDR2 is SVGEGT. V shed 5 bases, J shed 5 bases, and the junction held 8 bases outside the gene matches. The CDR3 extends over 15 amino acids.

Ten or more counts support this clonotype. As DNA, the CDR3 is TGTGCCAGCAGCCCGGGACTAGCGGGGAGCACAGATACGCAGTATTTT. Its protein product is CASSPGLAGSTDTQYF. The chain links TRBV7-6 to TRBJ2-3; 13 nucleotides align to TRBD2. There are 16 residues in the CDR3. J gave up 0 bases and V 5 bases, and 2 bases lay outside the gene matches. The germline V gene has CDR1 SGHVS and CDR2 FNYEAQ.

This clonotype was seen many times. This chain connects TRBV28 to TRBJ2-1, with 8 bases matching TRBD1. The CDR3 is made up of 15 amino acids. The V and J ends lost 6 bases and 4 bases, in that order; junction bases with no gene match: 8. Germline V gene lookup returns CDR1 MDHEN and CDR2 SYDVKM. The CDR3 DNA sequence: TGTGCCAGCAGCCCCCTTCAGGGGGCGTACAATGAGCAGTTCTTC. This translates into CASSPLQGAYNEQFF.

This clonotype was detected only a few times. CDR3 sequence: CASSQVGAGGTDTQYF. The DNA of the CDR3 is TGCGCCAGCAGCCAAGTGGGAGCGGGAGGCACAGATACGCAGTATTTT. This chain uses TRBV4-1 with TRBJ2-3; 8 nucleotides line up with TRBD2. CDR1 is MGHRA and CDR2 is YSYEKL in the germline V gene. The trim removed 1 base at V and 1 base at J, leaving 4 bases unmatched. This CDR3 has 16 amino acids.

This clonotype has a handful of counts. The rearrangement links TRBV12-3 or TRBV12-4 to TRBJ1-3; D unclear. The CDR3 totals 13 residues. With 7 bases removed from V and 4 bases from J, the gap between germline ends came to 11 bases. This CDR3 is CASTAAMGNTIYF. In nucleotides, the CDR3 is TGTGCCAGCACCGCGGCCATGGGAAACACCATATATTTT.

The table lists this clonotype with a few counts. This sequence joins TRBV5-8 and TRBJ2-1; 12 bases agree with TRBD1. The CDR3 loop spans 15 amino acids. The germline CDR1 and CDR2 sequences are SGHTS and YDEGEE. V lost 4 bases and J lost 8; bases outside the gene matches: 7. The CDR3 DNA follows: TGTGCCAGCAGCGTCCGGGACAGGGGGCGTGATGAGCAGTTCTTC. Its translation: CASSVRDRGRDEQFF.